These T cell receptor beta chains were read from a single sample in a study of T cell repertoires in cytomegalovirus infection. Antigen specificity for these receptors is unknown. TCRdb re-called the reads through MiXCR, storing one row per CDR3 protein. The profile shows about 220,000 distinct CDR3 sequences, around two fifths of them singletons. The sample here was CD8+ T cells from cultured PBMCs, taken from culture after CMV antigen stimulation. These receptors were taken from a human donor in good health (CMV status not recorded). Some clones in this sample may be carry-over from other donors' samples. The CDR3 runs from the conserved cysteine through the conserved F or W. D genes are given only for firm matches. Expanded clones are given a class, and other clones once, few, many or no size at all.

v_gene	abundance	d_gene	j_gene	CDR3nt	CDR3aa
TRBV10-3	.	TRBD2	TRBJ2-7	TGTGCCATCAGTGATGGCCAGCGGGGGACCTACGAGCAGTACTTC	CAISDGQRGTYEQYF
TRBV12-5	few	.	TRBJ2-1	TGTGCTAGTGGTTTGGGGGGGGTCCATGAGCAGTTCTTC	CASGLGGVHEQFF
TRBV10-3	.	.	TRBJ1-2	TGTGCCATCAGTGTAGAGGGACCCCCAGCTAACTATGGCTACACCTTC	CAISVEGPPANYGYTF
TRBV7-3	.	TRBD2	TRBJ2-1	TGTGCCAGCAGCTTAATAGGCGGGGGGGACTCCTACAATGAGCAGTTCTTC	CASSLIGGGDSYNEQFF
TRBV7-9	many	TRBD1	TRBJ1-1	TGTGCCAGCAGCTCGCTGACAGGGGAGAACACTGAAGCTTTCTTT	CASSSLTGENTEAFF
TRBV29-1	few	TRBD1	TRBJ2-1	TGCAGCGTTGACCAGGGACAGATCTCCTACAATGAGCAGTTCTTC	CSVDQGQISYNEQFF
TRBV2	few	.	TRBJ1-1	TGTGCCAGCATGGGGCCGCTGAACACTGAAGCTTTCTTT	CASMGPLNTEAFF
TRBV7-6	.	TRBD2	TRBJ2-7	TGTGCCAGCAGCGAAATTAGCGGGAATCGCGCCTACGAGCAGTACTTC	CASSEISGNRAYEQYF
TRBV12-3/TRBV12-4	.	.	TRBJ2-1	TGTGCCAGCAGTTTAGGTCCCGGACAACGAGAGTTCTTC	CASSLGPGQREFF
TRBV27	.	TRBD1	TRBJ2-3	TGTGCCAGCAGTATCTCAGGGGGTCAGAGCACAGATACGCAGTATTTT	CASSISGGQSTDTQYF
TRBV27	.	.	TRBJ2-7	TGTGCCAGCAGTTTGGGTGGGGGCATCAACGAGCAGTACTTC	CASSLGGGINEQYF
TRBV29-1	.	.	TRBJ2-7	TGCAGCGTTGAATATACGACGGGCCACGGCTACGAGCAGTACTTC	CSVEYTTGHGYEQYF
TRBV7-2	few	TRBD1	TRBJ2-7	TGTGCCAGCAGCATCGACTGGACAGGGAACGGCTACGAGCAGTACTTC	CASSIDWTGNGYEQYF
TRBV19	.	TRBD2	TRBJ2-7	TGTGCCAGTAGTCCGAACCTAGCGGTGAACTCCTACGAGCAGTACTTC	CASSPNLAVNSYEQYF
TRBV10-3	.	.	TRBJ2-7	TGTGCCATCAGTGAGTCACGGAGGGATAGCTCCTACGAGCAGTACTTC	CAISESRRDSSYEQYF
TRBV9	.	.	TRBJ2-2	TGTGCCAGCAGGAATAACACGAATAGGGAGCTGTTTTTT	CASRNNTNRELFF
TRBV6-1	few	.	TRBJ2-1	TGTGCCAGCACCCCCTCAAGGGACGGGGACAATGAGCAGTTCTTC	CASTPSRDGDNEQFF
TRBV6-2/TRBV6-3	.	.	TRBJ2-7	TGTGCCAGCATCCCCCGGGACGGCCCTATGGTCTACGAGCAGTACTTC	CASIPRDGPMVYEQYF
TRBV28	few	.	TRBJ2-5	TGTGCCAGCAGCTTGAGGGGTTCGGAGACCCAGTACTTC	CASSLRGSETQYF
TRBV7-6	.	.	TRBJ1-1	TGTGCCAGCAGCCCTAGGACTTACTTGGAAGAGAACACTGAAGCTTTCTTT	CASSPRTYLEENTEAFF
TRBV9	.	.	TRBJ1-2	TGTGCCAGCAGCGGGAGTCGGCACACCTTC	CASSGSRHTF
TRBV20-1	.	TRBD2	TRBJ2-3	TGCAGTTCTCCCGCCGGGAGCGGGAGGAAAGATACGCAGTATTTT	CSSPAGSGRKDTQYF
TRBV6-1	.	.	TRBJ2-7	TGTGCCAGCAGTGAAAGGGTACGGGAGCAGTACTTC	CASSERVREQYF
TRBV27	.	.	TRBJ1-2	TGTGCCAGCAGTCCCGGGCGTCTCCCTTACTATGGCTACACCTTC	CASSPGRLPYYGYTF
TRBV7-9	.	.	TRBJ1-1	TGTGCCAGCAGTGGTCACCCGGCCCTTGAAGCTTTCTTT	CASSGHPALEAFF
TRBV5-4	.	TRBD1	TRBJ1-1	TGTGCCAGCAGCCGGGACAGGGGTGGCGCTGAAGCTTTCTTT	CASSRDRGGAEAFF
TRBV6-2/TRBV6-3	.	TRBD1	TRBJ1-1	TGTGCCAGCAGTAGGACAGGGGCCCTTGAAGCTTTCTTT	CASSRTGALEAFF
TRBV7-4	few	.	TRBJ1-6	TGTGCCAGCAGCTTAGGGGCTGCACAGGGTTCCTATAATTCACCCCTCCACTTT	CASSLGAAQGSYNSPLHF
TRBV11-2	.	TRBD2	TRBJ2-5	TGTGCCAGCAGCTTAGATCTGGGGCTAGCGGAGAGGGGAAAGACCCAGTACTTC	CASSLDLGLAERGKTQYF
TRBV7-9	.	.	TRBJ2-6	TGTGCCAGCAGCTTATCCGTTTCTGGGGCCAACGTCCTGACTTTC	CASSLSVSGANVLTF
TRBV27	.	TRBD1	TRBJ1-1	TGTGCCAGCTCTTCAGGGGGAGGGCGCACTGAAGCTTTCTTT	CASSSGGGRTEAFF
TRBV7-4	.	.	TRBJ2-3	TGTGCCAGCAGCTCCACGACTTGGCGGGGCAGCACAGATACGCAGTATTTT	CASSSTTWRGSTDTQYF
TRBV19	.	.	TRBJ1-5	TGTGCCAGTAGTACCCCGGGGCGGCAGGGTCATCAGCCCCAGCATTTT	CASSTPGRQGHQPQHF
TRBV7-8	few	.	TRBJ2-1	TGTGCCAGCAGCTTATGGCGAGGGAACGAAAACAATGAGCAGTTCTTC	CASSLWRGNENNEQFF
TRBV12-3/TRBV12-4	few	TRBD1	TRBJ1-5	TGTGCCAGCAGTGGGGGACAGGGTCAGTGGCCCCAGCATTTT	CASSGGQGQWPQHF
TRBV15	few	TRBD2	TRBJ2-3	TGTGCCACCAGCAGAGTGGGAGGGGCAGATACGCAGTATTTT	CATSRVGGADTQYF
TRBV28	few	TRBD2	TRBJ2-3	TGTGCCAGCAGTTCAATCGTCCGGGAGGGCCTGACAGATACGCAGTATTTT	CASSSIVREGLTDTQYF
TRBV4-2	.	.	TRBJ2-1	TGTGCCAGCAGCCCCCCCTCTTACAATGAGCAGTTCTTC	CASSPPSYNEQFF
TRBV28	.	.	TRBJ1-1	TGTGCCAGCAGTTTAATGGTAGAGGATGAAGCTTTCTTT	CASSLMVEDEAFF
TRBV27	.	.	TRBJ1-2	TGTGCCAGCAGTGGGAACGGGAATGGCTACACCTTC	CASSGNGNGYTF
TRBV2	few	.	TRBJ2-7	TGTGCCCGTCACGGGGTCCACGAGCAGTACTTC	CARHGVHEQYF
TRBV19	.	TRBD1	TRBJ1-5	TGTGCCAGTAGTTTAGGGACAGGGGGCGATCAGCCCCAGCATTTT	CASSLGTGGDQPQHF
TRBV5-6	.	.	TRBJ2-7	TGTGCCAGCAGCTTGTACAACTCCTACGAGCAGTACTTC	CASSLYNSYEQYF